Listed here are 11 T cell receptor beta chains from one sample, sequenced in a study of blood T cell repertoires in COVID-19. Sequencing was performed with immunoSEQ multiplex PCR; in TCRdb, only in-frame clones are kept and a portion is missing. This sample has fewer than 500,000 clones, with about 80% found just once. Sequences were obtained from peripheral blood. Receptor source: a human donor with acute or convalescent COVID-19. The donor label of this sample is uncertain.

The chain combines TRBV5-4 with TRBJ1-2; TRBD1 aligns across 8 bases. CDR3 length: 13 amino acids. Germline V gene data show CDR1 as SGHNT and CDR2 as YYREEE (reference sequence). V gave up 5 bases and J gave up 5 bases; unmatched junction bases: 5. Written as DNA, the CDR3 is TGTGCCAGCAGGTCGGACAGGGATTATGGCTACACCTTC. Encoded protein: CASRSDRDYGYTF.

The CDR3 DNA reads TGTGCCAGCAACGACAGACAGGGGGCCACCGAGCAGTACTTC. Amino acid sequence: CASNDRQGATEQYF. The chain employs TRBV28 and TRBJ2-7; 10 bases fit TRBD1. Trimming cost V 7 bases and J 6 bases; bases outside gene matches: 9. The CDR3 has 14 residues. The germline CDR1 and CDR2 sequences are MDHEN and SYDVKM.

This chain links TRBV30 with TRBJ2-3, with 7 bases fitting TRBD2. The germline CDR1 and CDR2 sequences are GTSNPN and SVGIG (reference sequence). The CDR3 is 14 amino acids. Trimming removed 4 bases from V and 4 bases from J; junction bases left unmatched: 8. The CDR3 spells CAWTWGGLADTQYF. The CDR3 nucleotides read TGTGCCTGGACTTGGGGGGGGTTAGCAGATACGCAGTATTTT. Together with reference TRBV30 and TRBJ2-3, the CDR3 gives the full variable domain: SQTIHQWPATLVQPVGSPLSLECTVEGTSNPNLYWYRQAAGRGLQLLFYSVGIGQISSEVPQNLSASRPQDRQFILSSKKLLLSDSGFYLCAWTWGGLADTQYFGPGTRLTVL.

This chain links TRBV5-1 with TRBJ1-2; D gene unclear. This CDR3 has 14 amino acids. The V and J ends lost 5 bases and 5 bases respectively, with 16 bases between them. Germline V gene sequence: CDR1 SGHRS, CDR2 YFSETQ. The CDR3 sequence: CASRGDDTKYGYTF. CDR3 sequence (DNA): TGCGCCAGCAGAGGCGACGACACGAAGTATGGCTACACCTTC.

V is TRBV28 and J is TRBJ2-2; a possible D gene is TRBD1 (5 bases). CDR1 and CDR2 from the germline V gene are MDHEN and SYDVKM. Trimming shortened V by 5 bases and J by 2 bases, and 12 bases separated the two germline ends. The length of the CDR3 is 15 residues. Written as DNA, the CDR3 is TGTGCCAGCAGTCAACTGACAGACAACACCGGGGAGCTGTTTTTT. Translation gives CASSQLTDNTGELFF.

The CDR3: CASSGDLGQPSFYGYTF. The CDR3 DNA reads TGTGCCAGCAGCGGGGATTTGGGACAGCCCTCTTTTTATGGCTACACCTTC. This chain joins TRBV9 and TRBJ1-2, with 7 bases matching TRBD1. The CDR3 is 17 residues long. The V gene end was trimmed by 3 bases and the J gene end by 5 bases; junction bases not matched to a gene: 16. CDR1 and CDR2 from the germline V gene are SGDLS and YYNGEE.

The chain has TRBV7-6 and TRBJ2-2; TRBD1 matches at 7 bases. The CDR3 loop spans 15 amino acids. Germline V lookup: CDR1 SGHVS, CDR2 FNYEAQ. Trimming cost V 5 bases and J 7 bases; bases outside gene matches: 10. The CDR3: CASSPRQGHVGELFF. CDR3 nucleotides: TGTGCCAGCAGCCCCAGACAGGGTCATGTCGGGGAGCTGTTTTTT.

V is TRBV18 and J is TRBJ1-2; D is ambiguous. The V end lost 0 bases, the J end lost 4 bases, and 12 bases lay between the germline ends. The CDR3 consists of 15 residues. Germline CDR1 is KGHSH and CDR2 is LQKENI. The CDR3 sequence is CASSPPMRSGYGYTF. CDR3 DNA: TGTGCCAGCTCACCACCGATGCGGTCCGGCTATGGCTACACCTTC.

CDR3 sequence (DNA): TGTGCCAGCAGCCCAACGACAGGGACTGAAGCTTTCTTT. Translated: CASSPTTGTEAFF. The chain is built from TRBV5-5 and TRBJ1-1, with 7 bases matching TRBD1. Germline V gene sequence: CDR1 SGHKS, CDR2 YYEKEE (reference sequence). CDR3 length equals 13 residues. The V and J ends lost 4 bases and 5 bases, in that order; junction bases with no gene match: 5.

The chain combines TRBV11-2 with TRBJ2-6; 12 positions agree with TRBD1. CDR1 is SGHAT, CDR2 FQNNGV, per germline. Germline trimming cut 4 bases from V and 2 bases from J; bases unmatched to any gene: 9. CDR3 length: 19 amino acids. The CDR3 loop is CASSSVMGTGGAGANVLTF. Here the CDR3 DNA reads TGTGCCAGCAGCTCGGTGATGGGGACAGGGGGCGCTGGGGCCAACGTCCTGACTTTC.

The V and J genes are TRBV28 and TRBJ1-5; D is perhaps TRBD1 (5 bases). V was trimmed by 6 bases and J by 9 bases, leaving 18 bases between them. The CDR3 runs 14 residues. CDR1 is MDHEN, CDR2 SYDVKM, per germline. CDR3 nucleotides: TGTGCCAGCAGCCTTCAGACAGCCGGTAGGCCCCAGCATTTT. Translation gives CASSLQTAGRPQHF.